Shown below are 14 T cell receptor beta chains from a single sample sequenced in a study of type 1 regulatory T cells. TCRdb itself ran the reads through MiXCR, one entry per CDR3 protein. The data hold 88,000 or so distinct CDR3 sequences, with around a third observed a single time. The specimen was CD4+ T cells, either the whole sample or a sorted fraction (not recorded which). All receptors come from a human donor in good health.

V and J are TRBV18 and TRBJ1-5; the match to TRBD1 covers 8 bases. V was pared by 6 bases and J by 2 bases, with 12 bases of the junction left unmatched. CDR3 length equals 17 residues. Germline V gene data show CDR1 as KGHSH and CDR2 as LQKENI. Written as DNA, the CDR3 is TGTGCCAGCTCTCAGGTCAGGGGGCGAGCGGGCAATCAGCCCCAGCATTTT. It translates to CASSQVRGRAGNQPQHF.

V gene TRBV12-3 or TRBV12-4 combines with J gene TRBJ2-1, with 11 bases that match TRBD1. V shed 3 bases and J 5 bases; nucleotides not matched to a gene: 3. The CDR3 contains 15 residues. The DNA for the CDR3 is TGTGCCAGCAGTTTGGGACAGGGGGGACACAATGAGCAGTTCTTC. Translating gives CASSLGQGGHNEQFF.

Worth noting for this clonotype: Lacking the conserved final phenylalanine or tryptophan, this CDR3 likely reflects a read error. The rearrangement uses TRBV20-1 and TRBJ2-7, with 10 bases identical to TRBD2. The CDR3 loop spans 15 amino acids. Germline loops: CDR1 DFQATT, CDR2 SNEGSKA (reference sequence). Trimming took 1 base from V and 7 from J; bases not matched to a gene: 10. In DNA, the CDR3 is TGCAGTGCTAGAGCCACCCTAGCGGGAGCTTTAGAGCAGTACATC. It specifies CSARATLAGALEQYI.

On this clonotype: One end of the junction varies from germline; a read error may be responsible. This sequence joins TRBV2 and TRBJ2-4; possibly TRBD1 for D (6 bases). CDR1 and CDR2 from the germline V gene are SNHLY and FYNNEI. The CDR3 is 15 amino acids. CDR3 bases: TGTGCCAGCAGTGGACGGACAGTTGCCAAAAGCATTCAGTACTTC. This sequence encodes CASSGRTVAKSIQYF.

This clonotype was seen a few times. The chain joins TRBV2 to TRBJ2-7; unclear D gene. This CDR3 region has 13 residues. Deletions cut 7 bases from V and 3 bases from J, with 13 bases between. Germline CDR1 is SNHLY and CDR2 is FYNNEI. The CDR3 region has the DNA TGTGCCAGCAAACGCGCCCTCCTCTACGAGCAGTACTTC. It encodes CASKRALLYEQYF.

This clonotype was observed a few times. The gene calls are TRBV2 and TRBJ2-5; 15 bases fit TRBD2. The CDR3 loop spans 15 amino acids. Trimming at V came to 6 bases and at J to 5 bases, leaving 4 bases not matched to a gene. The germline CDR1 and CDR2 sequences are SNHLY and FYNNEI. In nucleotides, the CDR3 is TGTGCCAGCAGACCCGGGACTAGCGGGAGGGAGACCCAGTACTTC. This sequence encodes CASRPGTSGRETQYF.

This clonotype has only a few counts. This chain connects TRBV19 to TRBJ1-4; 9 nucleotides align to TRBD1. The V gene's germline CDR1 is LNHDA and CDR2 SQIVND (reference sequence). The CDR3 is made up of 17 amino acids. The J segment lost 3 bases and the V segment lost 5 bases, leaving 10 bases of the junction unmatched. The CDR3 loop reads CASSVGQGMRANEKLFF. The CDR3 coding sequence is TGTGCCAGTAGTGTCGGACAGGGGATGAGAGCTAATGAAAAACTGTTTTTT.

J is TRBJ2-1 and V is TRBV19; no definite D call. The CDR3 consists of 12 residues. CDR1 is LNHDA and CDR2 is SQIVND in the germline V gene (reference sequence). The V and J ends lost 6 bases and 5 bases respectively, with 8 bases between them. CDR3 bases: TGTGCCAGTAGCCATTTGAACAATGAGCAGTTCTTC. Residues: CASSHLNNEQFF.

This clonotype has more than one count but fewer than ten. The chain uses TRBV7-2 and TRBJ2-2; TRBD2 matches 7 bases. J gave up 2 bases and V 5 bases, and 14 bases lay outside the gene matches. CDR1 SGHTA and CDR2 FQGNSA come from the germline V gene. This CDR3 spans 18 amino acids. The CDR3 protein is CASSRKPRGLTNTGELFF. The CDR3 nucleotides are TGTGCCAGCAGCAGAAAACCGCGGGGACTAACCAACACCGGGGAGCTGTTTTTT. The complete variable domain, with remaining parts taken from reference TRBV7-2 and TRBJ2-2, reads GAGVSQSPSNKVTEKGKDVELRCDPISGHTALYWYRQSLGQGLEFLIYFQGNSAPDKSGLPSDRFSAERTGGSVSTLTIQRTQQEDSAVYLCASSRKPRGLTNTGELFFGEGSRLTVL.

This clonotype was seen only a few times. The chain combines TRBV7-9 with TRBJ2-3; no clear D. The length of the CDR3 is 13 residues. The germline V and J ends were trimmed by 8 bases and 1 base, with 10 bases remaining between them. From germline, CDR1 is SEHNR and CDR2 FQNEAQ (reference sequence). CDR3 coding DNA: TGTGCCAGCGACGGAAGGGGCACAGATACGCAGTATTTT. Protein product: CASDGRGTDTQYF.

This rearrangement joins TRBV14 to TRBJ1-3, with TRBD1 identical over 7 bases. The CDR3 runs 16 residues. Germline CDR1 is SGHDN and CDR2 is FVKESK. The V gene end was trimmed by 1 base and the J gene end by 3 bases; junction bases not matched to a gene: 6. The CDR3 DNA sequence: TGTGCCAGCAGCCAAGCTACAGGGGTTTATGGAAACACCATATATTTT. Its translation is CASSQATGVYGNTIYF.

V and J are TRBV20-1 and TRBJ2-1; 10 bases are shared with TRBD1. Germline values: CDR1 DFQATT, CDR2 SNEGSKA (reference sequence). Trimming removed 5 bases from V and 8 bases from J; junction bases left unmatched: 9. The CDR3 is 14 amino acids. CDR3 in DNA: TGCAGTGCTCGGTCCGGGACAGGGGATTATGAGCAGTTCTTC. It translates to CSARSGTGDYEQFF.

This clonotype was observed a handful of times. This rearrangement joins TRBV20-1 to TRBJ1-2; D not resolved. CDR1 is DFQATT and CDR2 is SNEGSKA in the germline V gene (reference sequence). The CDR3 sequence is 12 residues long. V dropped 3 bases and J dropped 5 bases, with 10 bases sitting between them. For the CDR3, the DNA is TGCAGTGCTAGTCTAACGGAGTATGGCTACACCTTC. This gives the protein CSASLTEYGYTF.

The J gene is TRBJ2-6, the V gene TRBV30; TRBD1 matches at 7 bases. This CDR3 has 15 residues. V shed 5 bases and J 0 bases; nucleotides not matched to a gene: 4. In germline, CDR1 is GTSNPN, CDR2 SVGIG (reference sequence). CDR3 in amino acids: CAWGQALSGANVLTF. For the CDR3, the DNA is TGTGCCTGGGGACAGGCCCTCTCTGGGGCCAACGTCCTGACTTTC. Variable domain in full (rest from reference TRBV30 and TRBJ2-6): SQTIHQWPATLVQPVGSPLSLECTVEGTSNPNLYWYRQAAGRGLQLLFYSVGIGQISSEVPQNLSASRPQDRQFILSSKKLLLSDSGFYLCAWGQALSGANVLTFGAGSRLTVL.